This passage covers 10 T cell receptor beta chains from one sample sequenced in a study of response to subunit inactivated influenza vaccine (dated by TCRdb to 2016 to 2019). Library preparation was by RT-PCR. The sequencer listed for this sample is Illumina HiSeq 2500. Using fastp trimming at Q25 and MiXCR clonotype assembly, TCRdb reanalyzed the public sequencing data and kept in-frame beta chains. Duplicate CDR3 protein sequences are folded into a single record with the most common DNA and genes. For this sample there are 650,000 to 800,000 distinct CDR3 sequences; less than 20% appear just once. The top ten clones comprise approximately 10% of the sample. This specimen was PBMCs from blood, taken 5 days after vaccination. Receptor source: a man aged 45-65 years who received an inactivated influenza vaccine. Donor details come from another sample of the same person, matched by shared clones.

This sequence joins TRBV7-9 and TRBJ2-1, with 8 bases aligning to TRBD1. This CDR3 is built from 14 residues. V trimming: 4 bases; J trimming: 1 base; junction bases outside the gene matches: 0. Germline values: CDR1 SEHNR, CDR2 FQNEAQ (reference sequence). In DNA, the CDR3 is TGTGCCAGCAGCTGGACAGGGTCCTACAATGAGCAGTTCTTC. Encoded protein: CASSWTGSYNEQFF.

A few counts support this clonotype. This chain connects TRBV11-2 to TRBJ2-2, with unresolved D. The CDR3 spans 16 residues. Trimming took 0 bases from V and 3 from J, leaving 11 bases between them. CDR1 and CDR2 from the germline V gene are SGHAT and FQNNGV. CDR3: CASSLESMADTGELFF. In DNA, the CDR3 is TGTGCCAGCAGCTTAGAAAGCATGGCGGACACCGGGGAGCTGTTTTTT.

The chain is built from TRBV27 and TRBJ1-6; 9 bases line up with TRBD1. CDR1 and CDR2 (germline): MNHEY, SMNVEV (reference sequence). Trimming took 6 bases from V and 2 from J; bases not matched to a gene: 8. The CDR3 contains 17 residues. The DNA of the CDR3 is TGTGCCAGCAGCTCCGGGACAGGGAGCCCCTATAATTCACCCCTCCACTTT. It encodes CASSSGTGSPYNSPLHF.

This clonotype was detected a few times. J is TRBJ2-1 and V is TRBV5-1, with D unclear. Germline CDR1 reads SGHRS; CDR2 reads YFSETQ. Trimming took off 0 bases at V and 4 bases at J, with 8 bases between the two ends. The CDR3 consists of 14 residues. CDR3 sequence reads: CASSLDGVYNEQFF. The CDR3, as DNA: TGCGCCAGCAGCTTGGACGGAGTATACAATGAGCAGTTCTTC.

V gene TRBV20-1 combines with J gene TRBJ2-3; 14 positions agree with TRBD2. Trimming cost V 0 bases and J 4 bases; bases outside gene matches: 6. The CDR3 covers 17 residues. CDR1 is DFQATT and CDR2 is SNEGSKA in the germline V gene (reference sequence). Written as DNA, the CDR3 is TGCAGTGCTAGAGATCTCCCGGGACTAGCGGGAGCAGATACGCAGTATTTT. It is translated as CSARDLPGLAGADTQYF.

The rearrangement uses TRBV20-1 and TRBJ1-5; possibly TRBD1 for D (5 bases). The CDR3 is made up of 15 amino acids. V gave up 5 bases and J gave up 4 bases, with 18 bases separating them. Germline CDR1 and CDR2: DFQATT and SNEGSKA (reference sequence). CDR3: CSAPDAGTANQPQHF. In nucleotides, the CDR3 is TGCAGTGCTCCAGACGCGGGGACCGCTAATCAGCCCCAGCATTTT.

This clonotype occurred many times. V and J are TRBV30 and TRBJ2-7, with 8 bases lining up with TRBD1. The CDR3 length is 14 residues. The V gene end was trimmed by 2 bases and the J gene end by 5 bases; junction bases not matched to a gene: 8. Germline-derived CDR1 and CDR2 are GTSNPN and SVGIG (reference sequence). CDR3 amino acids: CAWSRTAGGDEQYF. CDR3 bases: TGTGCCTGGAGTCGGACGGCAGGGGGCGACGAGCAGTACTTC.

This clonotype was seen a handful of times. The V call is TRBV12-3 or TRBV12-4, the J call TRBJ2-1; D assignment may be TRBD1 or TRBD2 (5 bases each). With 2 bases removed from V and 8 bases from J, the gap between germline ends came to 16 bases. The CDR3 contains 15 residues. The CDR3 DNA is TGTGCCAGCAGTTTAATCGGGACCCCCGGCGATGAGCAGTTCTTC. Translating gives CASSLIGTPGDEQFF.

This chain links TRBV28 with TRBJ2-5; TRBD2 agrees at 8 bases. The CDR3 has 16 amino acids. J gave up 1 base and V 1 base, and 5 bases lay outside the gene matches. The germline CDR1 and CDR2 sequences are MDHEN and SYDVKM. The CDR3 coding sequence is TGTGCCAGCAGTTTATTGGTCGGGAGGGCCCAAGAGACCCAGTACTTC. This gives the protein CASSLLVGRAQETQYF.

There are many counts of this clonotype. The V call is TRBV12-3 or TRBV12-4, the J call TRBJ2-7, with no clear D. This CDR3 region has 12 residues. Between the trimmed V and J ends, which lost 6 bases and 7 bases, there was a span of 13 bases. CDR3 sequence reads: CASSRPAIEQYF. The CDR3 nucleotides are TGTGCCAGCAGCCGGCCCGCCATTGAGCAGTACTTC.